These 24 T cell receptor beta chains share one sample of origin, sequenced in a study of OX40 agonist ivuxolimab in advanced cancers. The table came from immunoSEQ multiplex PCR; TCRdb's copy has only in-frame clones and leaves some out. The sample includes 20,000 to 25,000 clones, 80% to 95% of them seen just once. Material: CD4+ or CD8+ T cells sorted from blood, obtained in a trial of the OX40 agonist ivuxolimab. The receptors shown here come from an adult with an advanced solid tumor such as melanoma, head and neck, liver or kidney cancer.

This chain joins TRBV11-2 and TRBJ2-7; D remains ambiguous. This CDR3 is built from 12 residues. Germline assignment: CDR1 SGHAT and CDR2 FQNNGV. Trimming took off 3 bases at V and 3 bases at J, with 6 bases between the two ends. The CDR3 DNA follows: TGTGCCAGCAGCTTGAACAGCTACGAGCAGTACTTC. This encodes CASSLNSYEQYF.

The rearrangement joins TRBV5-4 to TRBJ2-1, with D perhaps TRBD1 or TRBD2 (5 bases each). The CDR3 is 16 amino acids. V was pared by 3 bases and J by 7 bases, with 20 bases between. Germline V gene lookup returns CDR1 SGHNT and CDR2 YYREEE (reference sequence). CDR3 nucleotides: TGTGCCAGCAGCTGGACAAGCCGGGACCCCATGAATGAGCAGTTCTTC. Its translation is CASSWTSRDPMNEQFF. Variable domain in full (rest from reference TRBV5-4 and TRBJ2-1): ETGVTQSPTHLIKTRGQQVTLRCSSQSGHNTVSWYQQALGQGPQFIFQYYREEENGRGNFPPRFSGLQFPNYSSELNVNALELDDSALYLCASSWTSRDPMNEQFFGPGTRLTVL.

This rearrangement joins TRBV5-1 to TRBJ2-3; D remains unclear. The CDR3 is made up of 13 amino acids. Trimming left V 3 bases short and J 2 bases short, with 7 bases between. Germline CDR1 and CDR2: SGHRS and YFSETQ. CDR3 residues: CASSWTNTDTQYF. CDR3 in DNA: TGCGCCAGCAGCTGGACCAACACAGATACGCAGTATTTT.

The J gene is TRBJ2-7, the V gene TRBV11-2; 8 bases fit TRBD1. The germline V gene has CDR1 SGHAT and CDR2 FQNNGV. V gave up 1 base and J gave up 2 bases; unmatched junction bases: 13. CDR3 length: 18 residues. The CDR3 reads CASSLGGFGTGSAYEQYF. The CDR3 region has the DNA TGTGCCAGCAGCTTAGGGGGGTTTGGGACAGGAAGCGCCTACGAGCAGTACTTC.

The chain recombines TRBV4-2 with TRBJ1-2; perhaps TRBD1 as D (6 bases). Germline V gene sequence: CDR1 LGHNA, CDR2 YNFKEQ. V lost 0 bases and J 3 bases, leaving 14 bases between the germline ends. This CDR3 spans 16 amino acids. DNA of the CDR3: TGTGCCAGCAGCCAAGAGGTAGGACAGCCACACTATGGCTACACCTTC. Translation gives CASSQEVGQPHYGYTF.

This chain uses TRBV27 with TRBJ2-7; D is tentatively TRBD1 or TRBD2 (6 bases each). The V gene's germline CDR1 is MNHEY and CDR2 SMNVEV (reference sequence). The V end was cut by 1 base, the J end by 7 bases, with 17 bases between. The CDR3 has 15 amino acids. CDR3 sequence reads: CASSLFQGLAGEQYF. The CDR3 DNA follows: TGTGCCAGCAGTTTATTTCAGGGGTTGGCGGGGGAGCAGTACTTC.

V gene TRBV2 combines with J gene TRBJ2-7, with D tentatively TRBD1 or TRBD2 (6 bases each). Trimming shortened V by 3 bases and J by 7 bases, and 16 bases separated the two germline ends. The CDR3 runs to 14 residues. The germline V gene has CDR1 SNHLY and CDR2 FYNNEI. The CDR3 DNA sequence: TGTGCCAGCAGTGATTACAGGGAGGTAGAAGAGCAGTACTTC. It translates to CASSDYREVEEQYF.

This clone was seen only once. This chain links TRBV5-1 with TRBJ1-2, with 7 bases lining up with TRBD1. J gave up 6 bases and V 5 bases, and 7 bases lay outside the gene matches. This CDR3 has 13 amino acids. CDR1 is SGHRS and CDR2 is YFSETQ in the germline V gene. The CDR3 here is CASRYEGADGYTF. CDR3 nucleotide sequence: TGCGCCAGCAGATATGAGGGGGCGGATGGCTACACCTTC.

This chain uses TRBV27 with TRBJ2-7; tentative D call: TRBD1 (5 bases). V lost 3 bases to trimming and J lost 6 bases, with 9 bases between them. The CDR3 sequence is 12 residues long. CDR1 is MNHEY and CDR2 is SMNVEV in the germline V gene (reference sequence). The CDR3 DNA is TGTGCCAGCAGTTTGCTAGGGGCCGAGCAGTACTTC. This translates into CASSLLGAEQYF.

The chain joins TRBV30 to TRBJ2-2; tentatively, D is TRBD1 (6 bases). Germline loops: CDR1 GTSNPN, CDR2 SVGIG (reference sequence). Trimming pared 0 bases from V and 6 bases from J, leaving 8 bases between. CDR3 length equals 13 residues. CDR3 in amino acids: CAWSVTGPGELFF. DNA of the CDR3: TGTGCCTGGAGTGTCACAGGGCCCGGGGAGCTGTTTTTT.

The rearrangement uses TRBV27 and TRBJ1-6; weak D call: TRBD1 (5 bases). V lost 6 bases to trimming and J lost 10 bases, with 13 bases between them. Germline V lookup: CDR1 MNHEY, CDR2 SMNVEV (reference sequence). The length of the CDR3 is 13 residues. The CDR3 region has the DNA TGTGCCAGCAGCCCGGGGGGTCGATCACCCCTCCACTTT. It encodes CASSPGGRSPLHF.

The J gene is TRBJ2-2, the V gene TRBV4-1; TRBD2 is a possible D gene (5 bases). Germline V gene lookup returns CDR1 MGHRA and CDR2 YSYEKL. The CDR3 extends over 15 amino acids. V was shortened by 5 bases and J by 4 bases, with 14 bases between the two germline ends. The CDR3 nucleotides read TGCGCCAGCAGCTCGAAAGAGGGTGGCACCGGGGAGCTGTTTTTT. This encodes CASSSKEGGTGELFF.

The chain links TRBV7-9 to TRBJ2-3; D possibly uses TRBD1 or TRBD2 (5 bases each). The CDR3 extends over 15 amino acids. Germline V gene sequence: CDR1 SEHNR, CDR2 FQNEAQ (reference sequence). The germline V and J ends were trimmed by 2 bases and 2 bases, with 11 bases remaining between them. CDR3 protein: CASSLRDGYTDTQYF. In DNA, the CDR3 is TGTGCCAGCAGCTTAAGGGACGGATACACAGATACGCAGTATTTT.

The chain recombines TRBV2 with TRBJ1-3, with D uncertain. The V gene's germline CDR1 is SNHLY and CDR2 FYNNEI. Trimming took off 5 bases at V and 0 bases at J, with 11 bases between the two ends. The CDR3 totals 15 residues. This CDR3 reads CASSLGYTSGNTIYF. The DNA for the CDR3 is TGTGCCAGCAGTTTGGGGTATACCTCTGGAAACACCATATATTTT.

This clone was detected only once. The chain recombines TRBV11-2 with TRBJ2-3, with D tentatively TRBD2 (5 bases). This CDR3 is 17 amino acids long. Germline V gives CDR1 SGHAT, CDR2 FQNNGV. Trimming stripped 1 base from V and 2 bases from J, with 16 bases between. DNA for the CDR3: TGTGCCAGCAGCTTAGGCCTGGGCGAGCGGTCCACAGATACGCAGTATTTT. It specifies CASSLGLGERSTDTQYF.

The rearrangement uses TRBV7-9 and TRBJ2-3; no clear D. Trimming stripped 1 base from V and 4 bases from J, with 3 bases between. Germline CDR1 is SEHNR and CDR2 is FQNEAQ (reference sequence). This CDR3 comprises 12 residues. In DNA, the CDR3 is TGTGCCAGCAGCTTAGAGGCAGATACGCAGTATTTT. It yields the protein CASSLEADTQYF.

The chain combines TRBV11-2 with TRBJ1-2, with TRBD1 matching 8 bases. V lost 2 bases and J lost 4; bases outside the gene matches: 6. This CDR3 is built from 15 residues. Per the germline V gene, CDR1 is SGHAT and CDR2 is FQNNGV. CDR3 sequence: CASSLRAGGFYGYTF. CDR3 in DNA: TGTGCCAGCAGCTTACGGGCAGGGGGCTTCTATGGCTACACCTTC.

This clone was picked up a small number of times. The chain carries TRBV5-6 and TRBJ2-1; 10 bases match TRBD2. V gave up 0 bases and J gave up 2 bases; unmatched junction bases: 2. Germline V CDR1 and CDR2: SGHDT, YYEEEE. This CDR3 spans 16 amino acids. CDR3 residues: CASSLGAGGTYNEQFF. The CDR3 region has the DNA TGTGCCAGCAGCTTGGGAGCGGGGGGGACCTACAATGAGCAGTTCTTC. Full variable domain (rest looked up from reference TRBV5-6 and TRBJ2-1): DAGVTQSPTHLIKTRGQQVTLRCSPKSGHDTVSWYQQALGQGPQFIFQYYEEEERQRGNFPDRFSGHQFPNYSSELNVNALLLGDSALYLCASSLGAGGTYNEQFFGPGTRLTVL.

This chain uses TRBV7-2 with TRBJ1-2; D call uncertain. Germline CDR1 is SGHTA and CDR2 is FQGNSA. This CDR3 is 14 amino acids long. V lost 1 base, J lost 3 bases, and 9 bases lay in between. The DNA of the CDR3 is TGTGCCAGCAGCTTAGAGGCGGGTTACTATGGCTACACCTTC. It yields the protein CASSLEAGYYGYTF.

This chain links TRBV4-1 with TRBJ2-3; no clear D. The V end lost 3 bases, the J end lost 5 bases, and 9 bases lay between the germline ends. Germline lookup yields CDR1 MGHRA and CDR2 YSYEKL. The CDR3 covers 13 residues. CDR3 protein: CASSQTPGDTQYF. For the CDR3, the DNA is TGCGCCAGCAGCCAGACTCCCGGAGATACGCAGTATTTT.

The J gene is TRBJ2-7, the V gene TRBV27; 8 nucleotides align to TRBD2. Germline V gene lookup returns CDR1 MNHEY and CDR2 SMNVEV (reference sequence). The V and J ends lost 6 bases and 0 bases, in that order; junction bases with no gene match: 7. The CDR3 sequence is 15 residues long. CDR3 in amino acids: CASSYSGESSYEQYF. CDR3 bases: TGTGCCAGCAGCTATAGCGGGGAAAGCTCCTACGAGCAGTACTTC.

The V gene is TRBV18, the J gene TRBJ2-1; D may be TRBD2 (5 bases). Germline V gives CDR1 KGHSH, CDR2 LQKENI. Between the trimmed V and J ends, which lost 0 bases and 5 bases, there was a span of 5 bases. This CDR3 is 13 amino acids long. The chain's CDR3 is CASSPPGDNEQFF. CDR3 nucleotides: TGTGCCAGCTCACCACCGGGAGACAATGAGCAGTTCTTC. Full variable domain (rest looked up from reference TRBV18 and TRBJ2-1): NAGVMQNPRHLVRRRGQEARLRCSPMKGHSHVYWYRQLPEEGLKFMVYLQKENIIDESGMPKERFSAEFPKEGPSILRIQQVVRGDSAAYFCASSPPGDNEQFFGPGTRLTVL.

The CDR3 here is CASSLYTGSYEQYF. CDR3 nucleotide sequence: TGTGCCAGCAGCTTATACACAGGGTCCTACGAGCAGTACTTC. The chain has TRBV11-2 and TRBJ2-5; TRBD1 is a possible D gene (6 bases). The J call is in doubt because the DNA end fits TRBJ2-7 better. Germline V gives CDR1 SGHAT, CDR2 FQNNGV. The CDR3 runs to 14 residues.

This chain uses TRBV7-9 with TRBJ1-1; D is unresolved. This CDR3 has 15 residues. The germline gives CDR1 SEHNR, CDR2 FQNEAQ (reference sequence). V dropped 1 base and J dropped 1 base, with 10 bases sitting between them. CDR3 sequence (DNA): TGTGCCAGCAGCTTAGTCGTGTACGGGAACACTGAAGCTTTCTTT. Translation: CASSLVVYGNTEAFF.